These 9 T cell receptor beta chains came from one sample sequenced in a study of T cells expressing NK-cell markers. Reanalyzing the 5' RACE reads, TCRdb keeps one entry per CDR3 protein, without DNA. The table lists fewer than 200,000 distinct CDR3 sequences, with about 18% in the top ten. Sequenced input: blood T cells: a sorted CD56 or NKG2C T cell subset, CD4+ or CD8+ T cells, or bulk PBMC T cells (not recorded which). These TCRs come from a woman aged 18 to 75 in good health.

This sequence joins TRBV19 and TRBJ1-1. In germline, CDR1 is LNHDA, CDR2 SQIVND (reference sequence). The CDR3 is 12 amino acids. CDR3 loop: CASSMGETEAFF. The entire variable domain, with the rest obtained from reference TRBV19 and TRBJ1-1, is as follows: DGGITQSPKYLFRKEGQNVTLSCEQNLNHDAMYWYRQDPGQGLRLIYYSQIVNDFQKGDIAEGYSVSREKKESFPLTVTSAQKNPTAFYLCASSMGETEAFFGQGTRLTVV.

The chain employs TRBV19 and TRBJ2-3; TCRdb outputs TRBD2, but without DNA this stays unchecked. Germline CDR1 reads LNHDA; CDR2 reads SQIVND (reference sequence). The CDR3 sequence is 15 residues long. The CDR3 reads CASSIMGDRTDTQYF.

The genes are TRBV7-2 and TRBJ2-5; the TCRdb D gene call, TRBD1, has no DNA to confirm it. Looked up from germline, CDR1 is SGHTA and CDR2 is FQGNSA. This CDR3 comprises 16 residues. The CDR3 sequence is CASSLNPWKLQETQYF.

The rearrangement links TRBV20-1 to TRBJ2-7; TCRdb calls TRBD1, which cannot be checked without DNA. CDR1 and CDR2 (germline): DFQATT, SNEGSKA (reference sequence). This CDR3 has 14 amino acids. The CDR3 loop is CSAREGGDYYEQYF.

The chain is built from TRBV27 and TRBJ2-7; TCRdb indicates TRBD1, and absent DNA this call remains unverified. Germline assignment: CDR1 MNHEY and CDR2 SMNVEV (reference sequence). There are 13 residues in the CDR3. This chain's CDR3 is CASRIGTGGPAYF.

This chain joins TRBV9 and TRBJ2-2; TCRdb calls TRBD1, which cannot be checked without DNA. This CDR3 region has 16 residues. Germline V gene lookup returns CDR1 SGDLS and CDR2 YYNGEE. CDR3 region: CASSTLGTANTGELFF.

This chain links TRBV28 with TRBJ2-1; TCRdb names TRBD2, which stays unverified in the absence of DNA. The CDR3 covers 17 residues. Per germline, CDR1 MDHEN and CDR2 SYDVKM. The CDR3 loop reads CASSRSGLAGVGNEQFF. The whole variable domain, filled in from reference TRBV28 and TRBJ2-1, reads DVKVTQSSRYLVKRTGEKVFLECVQDMDHENMFWYRQDPGLGLRLIYFSYDVKMKEKGDIPEGYSVSREKKERFSLILESASTNQTSMYLCASSRSGLAGVGNEQFFGPGTRLTVL.

The chain combines TRBV7-3 with TRBJ2-5. The V gene's germline CDR1 is SGHTA and CDR2 FQGTGA. The CDR3 spans 13 residues. The CDR3: CASSLMVGETQYF. Together with reference TRBV7-3 and TRBJ2-5, the CDR3 gives the full variable domain: GAGVSQTPSNKVTEKGKYVELRCDPISGHTALYWYRQSLGQGPEFLIYFQGTGAADDSGLPNDRFFAVRPEGSVSTLKIQRTERGDSAVYLCASSLMVGETQYFGPGTRLLVL.

The gene calls are TRBV11-2 and TRBJ1-6; as DNA is missing, the TRBD1 call by TCRdb cannot be tested. Germline CDR1 and CDR2: SGHAT and FQNNGV. CDR3 length: 14 residues. The CDR3 spells CASSLGGDSSPLHF. The full variable domain, its missing parts supplied by reference TRBV11-2 and TRBJ1-6, is EAGVAQSPRYKIIEKRQSVAFWCNPISGHATLYWYQQILGQGPKLLIQFQNNGVVDDSQLPKDRFSAERLKGVDSTLKIQPAKLEDSAVYLCASSLGGDSSPLHFGNGTRLTVT.